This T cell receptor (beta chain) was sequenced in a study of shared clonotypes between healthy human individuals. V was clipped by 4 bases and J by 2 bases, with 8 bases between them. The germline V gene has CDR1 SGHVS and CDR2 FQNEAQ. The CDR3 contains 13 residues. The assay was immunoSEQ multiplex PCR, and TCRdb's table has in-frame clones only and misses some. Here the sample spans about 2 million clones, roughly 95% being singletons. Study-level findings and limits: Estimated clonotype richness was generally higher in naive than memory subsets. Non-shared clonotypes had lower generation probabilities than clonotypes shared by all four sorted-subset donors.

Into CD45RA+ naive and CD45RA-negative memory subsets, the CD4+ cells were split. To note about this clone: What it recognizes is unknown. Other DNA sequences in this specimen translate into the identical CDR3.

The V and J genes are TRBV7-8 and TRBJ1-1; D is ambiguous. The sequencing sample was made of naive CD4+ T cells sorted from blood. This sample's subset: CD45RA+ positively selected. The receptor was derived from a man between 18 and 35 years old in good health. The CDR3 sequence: CASSSRGNTEAFF. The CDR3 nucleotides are TGTGCCAGCAGCTCTCGGGGTAACACTGAAGCTTTCTTT.